What follows is one T cell receptor beta chain and its context. The target antigen is unknown. PCR used 60 Vbeta primers and 13 Jbeta primers. In the study's own analysis: A later analysis tallied approximately 78 million unique TCR beta chains, 9.5 million to 14 million of them shared. The repertoire was sequenced with immunoSEQ multiplex PCR; TCRdb's copy has only in-frame clones and lacks some. The DNA gave D and trimming, while V, J and clone size come from that table. The sample lists over 120,000 clones; 80% were seen once. The data were taken from a study of cytomegalovirus exposure and HLA in healthy donors. Study results and caveats: Judged likely to be a sequencing artifact was a cluster of highly shared sequence variants. Reportedly, a later analysis found an Asian-associated ancestry cluster had fewer N-insertions than the approximately 600-donor mean.

The CDR3 consists of 15 residues. Germline CDR1 and CDR2: LNHDA and SQIVND (reference sequence). Trimming took 6 bases from V and 0 from J, leaving 9 bases between them. Material for sequencing was PBMCs. This receptor was taken from a middle-aged man in good health and CMV-seronegative. The chain carries TRBV19 and TRBJ1-6; unclear D gene. The CDR3 DNA follows: TGTGCCAGTAGCAAAGCCGACTCCTATAATTCACCCCTCCACTTT. The encoded protein is CASSKADSYNSPLHF.